This T cell receptor (beta chain) was recorded in a study of T-cell reconstitution after alpha-beta-depleted transplantation in children. Overall study findings and caveats: Several patients had high TCRbeta diversity at day 60; it came from surviving recipient T cells and thymic progenitors. Reportedly, only several hundred clones from non-depleted graft cells drove alpha-beta T-cell counts at about two months.

This clonotype has ten or more counts. Its antigen is unidentified. Germline V gene lookup returns CDR1 KGHDR and CDR2 SFDVKD. With V trimmed by 0 bases and J by 3 bases, 1 base remained unmatched. CDR3 size: 15 residues. Preparation of the TCRbeta library used unique molecular identifiers. TCRdb passed the PCR reads through MiXCR, listing each CDR3 protein once. Of 200,000 to 250,000 distinct CDR3 sequences in the sample, about 26% are singletons; the top ten hold around 2.5%. This receptor was taken from a girl aged 2-10 years with Fanconi anemia, due to receive a stem cell transplant. This chain links TRBV24-1 with TRBJ2-1; 7 bases map to TRBD1. Sequencing used PBMCs, obtained before TCRalphabeta/CD19-depleted stem cell transplant. In DNA, the CDR3 is TGTGCCACCAGTGATTTGCGGGACAGCTACAATGAGCAGTTCTTC. This translates into CATSDLRDSYNEQFF.